This passage covers 2 T cell receptor beta chains from one sample sequenced in a study of tumor-infiltrating lymphocytes in primary liver carcinoma. Scientists recovered RNA and DNA together from around 20-30 mg of unsorted bulk tissue. Using a constant-region primer together with ProtoScript II reverse transcriptase, TCR beta cDNA was made from about 500 ng of total RNA. Slightly modified ARM-PCR with three nested multiplex PCR rounds yielded TCR beta libraries. TRBV1-TRBV30 forward primers paired with a C-beta reverse primer were used in the first two PCR rounds, which ran around 10 cycles each. TCRdb independently ran MiXCR on the multiplex PCR reads; one entry per CDR3 protein. The data hold tens of thousands of distinct CDR3 sequences, with 65% to 85% observed a single time. The sample comprised liver tumor tissue from sampling region 4. Subset defined: tumor region T4, right-lateral pole. These receptors were collected from a woman aged 30 to 39 with primary liver carcinoma and hepatitis B virus infection.

This clonotype appeared a single time. The chain joins TRBV11-2 to TRBJ2-7; a weak D match, TRBD1 (6 bases). Germline CDR1 and CDR2: SGHAT and FQNNGV. The V end lost 10 bases, the J end lost 0 bases, and 16 bases lay between the germline ends. The CDR3 is made up of 14 amino acids. CDR3 sequence: CANNRDTFSYEQYF. CDR3 sequence (DNA): TGTGCCAACAACCGGGACACCTTCTCCTACGAGCAGTACTTC.

With respect to this clonotype: This CDR3 fails to terminate in the conserved phenylalanine or tryptophan, so it likely reflects a read error. This rearrangement joins TRBV6-5 to TRBJ2-5; 7 bases are a match to TRBD1. The CDR3 is 13 residues long. V was pared by 5 bases and J by 7 bases, with 7 bases of the junction left unmatched. Germline V gene sequence: CDR1 MNHEY, CDR2 SVGAGI. The CDR3 coding sequence is TGTGCCAGCAGTACCTATAGGGGGCTGACCCAGTACCTC. Translation: CASSTYRGLTQYL.